Reported below is one TCR beta chain. Germline V gene data show CDR1 as MGHDK and CDR2 as SYGVNS. V was pared by 3 bases and J by 1 base, with 15 bases between. The CDR3 sequence is 16 residues long. This entry comes from a study of OX40 agonist ivuxolimab in advanced cancers. Across the whole study: One patient with hepatocellular carcinoma and two with cutaneous melanoma, three in all, had partial responses.

Using immunoSEQ multiplex PCR, the repertoire was profiled, and TCRdb retains in-frame clones only, with some absent. The table records under 140,000 clones, about nine tenths of them present only once. Autoimmune disease history or systemic immunosuppression disqualified patients. At cycle 4 day 1, cycle 7 day 1, and baseline, blood was sampled. Sequenced here: CD4+ or CD8+ T cells sorted from blood, sampled in a trial of the OX40 agonist ivuxolimab. The chain has TRBV25-1 and TRBJ2-5; D not resolved. This TCR was recovered from an adult with an advanced solid tumor such as melanoma, head and neck, liver or kidney cancer. In nucleotides, the CDR3 is TGTGCCAGCAGTGAGGGTTTTAATCGACTCCAAGAGACCCAGTACTTC. This encodes CASSEGFNRLQETQYF.